The rows below give T cell receptor beta chains drawn from one sample of a study of blood T cell repertoires in COVID-19. Sequencing was performed with immunoSEQ multiplex PCR; in TCRdb, only in-frame clones are kept and a portion is missing. Of about 140,000 clones in the sample, roughly four fifths were seen once. Sequenced sample: peripheral blood. The receptors shown here come from a woman in her fifties or sixties with acute or convalescent COVID-19. Each CDR3 is given with its conserved first and last residue. A D gene is named only where the DNA matches it firmly. Not all rows give a size; the values are once, few, many and, for expanded clones, a class.

NA	TRBV5-6	16	TRBD2	TRBJ2-2	TGTGCCAGCAGCTTCCAAGCGGGACGGACGACCGGGGAGCTGTTTTTT	CASSFQAGRTTGELFF
NA	TRBV9	14	NA	TRBJ1-6	TGTGCCAGCAGCGTGAGAGAGCATAATTCACCCCTCCACTTT	CASSVREHNSPLHF
NA	TRBV27	14	NA	TRBJ2-1	TGTGCCAGGGGAGGAGGGGACTTTTACAATGAGCAGTTCTTC	CARGGGDFYNEQFF
few	TRBV10-3	12	NA	TRBJ1-3	TGTGCCATCCAGGGATCGGGAAACACCATATATTTT	CAIQGSGNTIYF
NA	TRBV9	15	TRBD1	TRBJ1-5	TGTGCCAGCAGCCTCGCCGACAGGGAGGATCAGCCCCAGCATTTT	CASSLADREDQPQHF
NA	TRBV28	15	TRBD1	TRBJ1-1	TGTGCCAGCAGTTTTGCCCCCGGGACAGGGGGCTTGGCTTTCTTT	CASSFAPGTGGLAFF
NA	TRBV5-1	17	TRBD2	TRBJ2-7	TGCGCCAGCAGCTTGGGTGATAGCGGGAGGGCGACCACCGGGCAGTACTTC	CASSLGDSGRATTGQYF
NA	TRBV4-3	15	TRBD1	TRBJ1-6	TGCGCCAGCAGCCAGGGGACAGGGAATAATTCACCCCTCCACTTT	CASSQGTGNNSPLHF
NA	TRBV11-3	13	NA	TRBJ1-1	TGTGCCAGCAGTTGGGTGGGCGACACTGAAGCTTTCTTT	CASSWVGDTEAFF
NA	TRBV7-9	14	NA	TRBJ2-3	TGTGCCAGCAGCCAATCTAGCGCGACAGATACGCAGTATTTT	CASSQSSATDTQYF
NA	TRBV15	15	NA	TRBJ2-7	TGTGCCACCAGCGAAACCCCGGGACAAGGTTACGAGCAGTACTTC	CATSETPGQGYEQYF
NA	TRBV24-1	12	NA	TRBJ2-1	TGTGCCACCAGTGATCGGGGGAATGAGCAGTTCTTC	CATSDRGNEQFF
NA	TRBV7-9	14	NA	TRBJ1-4	TGTGCCAGCAGCTTGTCACAGGCTAATGAAAAACTGTTTTTT	CASSLSQANEKLFF
NA	TRBV5-1	14	TRBD1	TRBJ2-5	TGCGCCAGCAGCTCCGGACAGGGGATAGAGACCCAGTACTTC	CASSSGQGIETQYF
NA	TRBV9	13	TRBD1	TRBJ1-2	TGTGCCAGCAGCGTGCAGGGGGTTAGTGGCTACACCTTC	CASSVQGVSGYTF
NA	TRBV9	17	TRBD1	TRBJ1-1	TGTGCCAGCAGCCCGCACCCTACGACAGGGCGGAACACTGAAGCTTTCTTT	CASSPHPTTGRNTEAFF